Below are 22 T cell receptor beta chains sequenced from a single sample in a study of blood T cell repertoires in COVID-19. Libraries were prepared by immunoSEQ multiplex PCR; TCRdb keeps only in-frame clonotypes and omits some of them. The table has around 470,000 clones, 89% seen once. The specimen sequenced was peripheral blood. Every receptor here comes from a young man with COVID-19, enrolled during active disease.

This chain connects TRBV6-1 to TRBJ2-7, with 11 bases that match TRBD2. Per germline, CDR1 MNHNS and CDR2 SASEGT. The CDR3 is made up of 15 amino acids. With V trimmed by 2 bases and J by 7 bases, 7 bases remained unmatched. CDR3 region: CASSERIAGGREQYF. CDR3 in DNA: TGTGCCAGCAGTGAACGGATAGCGGGGGGGCGAGAGCAGTACTTC.

The genes are TRBV25-1 and TRBJ1-6; TRBD1 is a possible D gene (5 bases). Trimming took 4 bases from V and 6 from J, leaving 10 bases between them. CDR3 length: 14 amino acids. The germline V gene has CDR1 MGHDK and CDR2 SYGVNS. DNA of the CDR3: TGTGCCAGCAGTGCATTCGGGGGTAATTCACCCCTCCACTTT. It is translated as CASSAFGGNSPLHF.

The genes are TRBV5-1 and TRBJ2-5; D might be TRBD2 (5 bases). V lost 4 bases, J lost 2 bases, and 12 bases lay in between. Germline V gene sequence: CDR1 SGHRS, CDR2 YFSETQ. The CDR3 runs to 14 residues. The CDR3 region has the DNA TGCGCCAGCAGCGGAACCGGGGAACAAGAGACCCAGTACTTC. It is translated as CASSGTGEQETQYF.

V usage is TRBV2 and J usage is TRBJ2-5; a possible D gene is TRBD1 (6 bases). From germline, CDR1 is SNHLY and CDR2 FYNNEI. The CDR3 consists of 14 residues. V lost 8 bases and J lost 5, with 18 bases in between. In DNA, the CDR3 is TGTGCCAGCGACCAAGGGGGACAAGTGGAGACCCAGTACTTC. It translates to CASDQGGQVETQYF.

The genes are TRBV5-6 and TRBJ2-5, with a tentative D call TRBD2 (5 bases). Trimming took off 4 bases at V and 2 bases at J, with 9 bases between the two ends. CDR1 is SGHDT and CDR2 is YYEEEE in the germline V gene. This CDR3 region has 13 residues. Written as DNA, the CDR3 is TGTGCCAGCAGCCCACTAGGTCAAGAGACCCAGTACTTC. Protein: CASSPLGQETQYF.

This clone was detected only once. The chain joins TRBV27 to TRBJ2-7, with 7 bases matching TRBD1. CDR1 MNHEY and CDR2 SMNVEV come from the germline V gene (reference sequence). CDR3 size: 12 residues. The trim removed 5 bases at V and 3 bases at J, leaving 1 base unmatched. CDR3: CASSDRVYEQYF. CDR3 nucleotides: TGTGCCAGCAGTGACAGGGTCTACGAGCAGTACTTC.

The chain links TRBV5-1 to TRBJ2-1; 12 bases are shared with TRBD2. The CDR3 runs 15 residues. Germline CDR1 and CDR2: SGHRS and YFSETQ. The ends lost 5 bases at V and 10 bases at J; junction bases unmatched: 10. The CDR3 protein is CASRAGTSGFWEQFF. The DNA of the CDR3 is TGCGCCAGCAGGGCCGGGACTAGCGGGTTCTGGGAGCAGTTCTTC.

This clone was counted a single time. The rearrangement links TRBV7-2 to TRBJ2-3; unclear D gene. The V gene's germline CDR1 is SGHTA and CDR2 FQGNSA. Trimming left V 3 bases short and J 1 base short, with 11 bases between. The CDR3 sequence is 15 residues long. The CDR3 DNA is TGTGCCAGCAGCTTTTACAACGATCGCACAGATACGCAGTATTTT. Its protein product is CASSFYNDRTDTQYF.

This chain uses TRBV11-2 with TRBJ2-3; D unresolved. V lost 2 bases to trimming and J lost 2 bases, with 14 bases between them. The CDR3 runs to 16 residues. The germline V gene has CDR1 SGHAT and CDR2 FQNNGV. In DNA form, the CDR3 reads TGTGCCAGCAGCTTAATCGGCAGGTCTTACACAGATACGCAGTATTTT. Translating gives CASSLIGRSYTDTQYF.

This clone has a single count. This chain joins TRBV11-3 and TRBJ2-5; 7 positions agree with TRBD1. Germline assignment: CDR1 SGHNT and CDR2 YENEEA. This CDR3 region has 17 residues. J was trimmed by 4 bases and V by 0 bases; bases with no gene match: 11. CDR3 in amino acids: CASSLDWTGKRGETQYF. For the CDR3, the DNA is TGTGCCAGCAGCTTAGACTGGACAGGCAAAAGGGGAGAGACCCAGTACTTC.

The chain combines TRBV5-4 with TRBJ2-7, with D tentatively TRBD1 (5 bases). V gave up 2 bases and J gave up 3 bases, with 9 bases separating them. This CDR3 contains 13 residues. Germline lookup yields CDR1 SGHNT and CDR2 YYREEE (reference sequence). The CDR3 is CASSFSGIYEQYF. Written as DNA, the CDR3 is TGTGCCAGCAGCTTCTCAGGGATCTACGAGCAGTACTTC.

This clone appeared a single time. V gene TRBV6-1 combines with J gene TRBJ1-5, with 7 bases identical to TRBD1. Per germline, CDR1 MNHNS and CDR2 SASEGT. This CDR3 contains 16 residues. J gave up 3 bases and V 3 bases, and 8 bases lay outside the gene matches. The CDR3 here is CASSDVPTGVNQPQHF. The CDR3 DNA follows: TGTGCCAGCAGTGATGTACCCACAGGGGTCAATCAGCCCCAGCATTTT.

This clone was seen just once. The V and J genes are TRBV18 and TRBJ1-1; tentatively, D is TRBD1 (5 bases). The CDR3 sequence is 12 residues long. Trimming removed 11 bases from V and 1 base from J, with 11 bases in between. The germline gives CDR1 KGHSH, CDR2 LQKENI. The CDR3 DNA follows: TGTGCCGCCAGGGAGGGGAACACTGAAGCTTTCTTT. Translating gives CAAREGNTEAFF.

The chain is built from TRBV25-1 and TRBJ1-3, with D uncertain. Germline V gene lookup returns CDR1 MGHDK and CDR2 SYGVNS. Trimming shortened V by 5 bases and J by 3 bases, and 11 bases separated the two germline ends. The CDR3 spans 14 residues. The CDR3 DNA reads as TGTGCCAGCAGTCGGAGGGAGGATGGAAACACCATATATTTT. This encodes CASSRREDGNTIYF.

The chain couples TRBV6-5 to TRBJ2-7; 10 bases match TRBD1. After removal of 5 bases from V and 6 bases from J, the junction contained 7 bases not matched to a gene. Germline lookup yields CDR1 MNHEY and CDR2 SVGAGI. This CDR3 is 14 amino acids long. The CDR3 nucleotides read TGTGCCAGCAGTCTTACGGGACAGGGGATCGAGCAGTACTTC. It codes for CASSLTGQGIEQYF.

The chain is built from TRBV9 and TRBJ2-1; 9 bases match TRBD1. CDR1 SGDLS and CDR2 YYNGEE come from the germline V gene. The CDR3 loop spans 15 amino acids. Trimming removed 4 bases from V and 6 bases from J; junction bases left unmatched: 8. The DNA for the CDR3 is TGTGCCAGCAGCCCAACGGGACAGGGCATCAATGAGCAGTTCTTC. Translated: CASSPTGQGINEQFF.

The table lists this clone with a few counts. V gene TRBV28 combines with J gene TRBJ1-5, with TRBD1 matching over 9 bases. The V gene's germline CDR1 is MDHEN and CDR2 SYDVKM. The CDR3 runs to 15 residues. The V and J ends lost 4 bases and 2 bases, in that order; junction bases with no gene match: 3. The CDR3 coding sequence is TGTGCCAGCAGTTGGACAGGGGAAGGCAATCAGCCCCAGCATTTT. Translation gives CASSWTGEGNQPQHF.

This clone came up once. The chain combines TRBV7-8 with TRBJ2-3; D is possibly TRBD1 (6 bases). Between the trimmed V and J ends, which lost 5 bases and 4 bases, there was a span of 16 bases. The germline V gene has CDR1 SGHVS and CDR2 FQNEAQ. This CDR3 region has 15 residues. CDR3 DNA: TGTGCCAGCAGCGTCCGGGACACCCGGGCAGATACGCAGTATTTT. This translates into CASSVRDTRADTQYF.

CDR3 in DNA: TGTGCCAGCAGCCTCCACGGTGGGGCCGTGAATCAGCCCCAGCATTTT. Protein: CASSLHGGAVNQPQHF. The chain employs TRBV7-2 and TRBJ1-5; TRBD1 is a possible D gene (5 bases). Per germline, CDR1 SGHTA and CDR2 FQGNSA. This CDR3 contains 16 residues. V was shortened by 5 bases and J by 4 bases, with 18 bases between the two germline ends.

V is TRBV6-5 and J is TRBJ1-1, with a weak D call TRBD1 (6 bases). The V and J ends lost 2 bases and 0 bases respectively, with 7 bases between them. The CDR3 contains 14 residues. Germline values: CDR1 MNHEY, CDR2 SVGAGI. CDR3 DNA sequence: TGTGCCAGCAGTTACGGACAGCTGAACACTGAAGCTTTCTTT. Amino acids: CASSYGQLNTEAFF.

This clone was seen a single time. This sequence joins TRBV27 and TRBJ2-3; unclear D gene. This CDR3 is built from 13 residues. With 5 bases removed from V and 2 bases from J, the gap between germline ends came to 8 bases. Germline V gene lookup returns CDR1 MNHEY and CDR2 SMNVEV (reference sequence). DNA of the CDR3: TGTGCCAGCAGTCGTGACATCACAGATACGCAGTATTTT. This codes for CASSRDITDTQYF.

J is TRBJ2-7 and V is TRBV7-9; TRBD1 matches 9 bases. CDR1 and CDR2 from the germline V gene are SEHNR and FQNEAQ (reference sequence). The V gene end was trimmed by 5 bases and the J gene end by 2 bases; junction bases not matched to a gene: 7. The CDR3 covers 15 residues. The CDR3 DNA follows: TGTGCCAGCAGCCCTAGAGGGACAGGGCCCTACGAGCAGTACTTC. Protein: CASSPRGTGPYEQYF.